These 15 T cell receptor beta chains share one sample of origin, sequenced in a study of blood T cell repertoires in COVID-19. Method: immunoSEQ multiplex PCR; TCRdb's copy keeps in-frame clones and lacks some. The table lists 120,000 or so clones, around four fifths of them singletons, with roughly 25% in the top ten. The sequenced sample was peripheral blood. These receptor sequences come from a human donor in a cohort sampled during active COVID-19.

The rearrangement joins TRBV6-5 to TRBJ1-1; D may be TRBD1 (5 bases). CDR1 MNHEY and CDR2 SVGAGI come from the germline V gene. This CDR3 has 13 residues. Trimming removed 6 bases from V and 3 bases from J, with 11 bases in between. The CDR3 loop reads CASSLDSDTEAFF. The CDR3 DNA reads as TGTGCCAGCAGCCTAGACAGCGACACTGAAGCTTTCTTT.

The chain combines TRBV5-5 with TRBJ2-7, with D possibly TRBD2 on 6 matching bases. Deletions cut 4 bases from V and 4 bases from J, with 15 bases between. CDR3 length: 14 amino acids. From germline, CDR1 is SGHKS and CDR2 YYEKEE (reference sequence). The DNA for the CDR3 is TGTGCCAGCAGCCCCCGGGAGTTTATATACGAGCAGTACTTC. This encodes CASSPREFIYEQYF.

The chain joins TRBV4-2 to TRBJ2-2, with 12 bases aligning to TRBD2. Looked up from germline, CDR1 is LGHNA and CDR2 is YNFKEQ. The junction had 7 bases not matched to a gene; V was cut back by 4 bases and J by 1 base. This CDR3 contains 18 residues. The CDR3 region is CASSPLGLAGLNTGELFF. CDR3 nucleotides: TGTGCCAGCAGCCCGCTCGGACTAGCGGGACTGAACACCGGGGAGCTGTTTTTT.

V gene TRBV5-1 combines with J gene TRBJ1-2; 10 positions match TRBD1. Germline lookup yields CDR1 SGHRS and CDR2 YFSETQ. V lost 0 bases and J lost 1; bases outside the gene matches: 6. CDR3 length: 17 residues. CDR3 nucleotides: TGCGCCAGCAGCTTGGAGGGACAGGGGTTTCTTAACTATGGCTACACCTTC. Protein: CASSLEGQGFLNYGYTF.

V and J are TRBV18 and TRBJ2-7, with 7 bases that match TRBD2. This CDR3 has 14 residues. CDR1 is KGHSH, CDR2 LQKENI, per germline. V shed 5 bases, J shed 3 bases, and the junction held 7 bases outside the gene matches. As DNA, the CDR3 is TGTGCCAGCTCAGTCGGACTAGAGGTCTACGAGCAGTACTTC. Protein product: CASSVGLEVYEQYF.

The chain has TRBV6-6 and TRBJ2-3, with D perhaps matching TRBD2 (5 bases). V lost 0 bases and J 3 bases, leaving 7 bases between the germline ends. In germline, CDR1 is MNHNY, CDR2 SVGAGI (reference sequence). The length of the CDR3 is 14 residues. CDR3: CASSYSEGTDTQYF. The CDR3 DNA reads as TGTGCCAGCAGTTACTCTGAGGGAACAGATACGCAGTATTTT.

This chain links TRBV7-9 with TRBJ1-1; no firm D call. This CDR3 comprises 15 residues. The germline V gene encodes CDR1 SEHNR and CDR2 FQNEAQ (reference sequence). Deletions cut 2 bases from V and 5 bases from J, with 15 bases between. CDR3 region: CASSLITGGRTEAFF. The CDR3 bases are TGTGCCAGCAGCTTAATCACGGGAGGTCGGACTGAAGCTTTCTTT.

The genes are TRBV7-9 and TRBJ2-5, with TRBD1 identical over 7 bases. In germline, CDR1 is SEHNR, CDR2 FQNEAQ (reference sequence). CDR3 length: 15 amino acids. Trimming at V came to 2 bases and at J to 4 bases, leaving 7 bases not matched to a gene. CDR3: CASSLSRQGRETQYF. DNA of the CDR3: TGTGCCAGCAGCTTAAGCAGACAGGGACGAGAGACCCAGTACTTC. Complete variable domain (other parts from reference TRBV7-9 and TRBJ2-5): DTGVSQNPRHKITKRGQNVTFRCDPISEHNRLYWYRQTLGQGPEFLTYFQNEAQLEKSRLLSDRFSAERPKGSFSTLEIQRTEQGDSAMYLCASSLSRQGRETQYFGPGTRLLVL.

V usage is TRBV7-3 and J usage is TRBJ2-4; 14 bases are shared with TRBD2. V shed 5 bases, J shed 0 bases, and the junction held 15 bases outside the gene matches. This CDR3 is 21 amino acids long. Looked up from germline, CDR1 is SGHTA and CDR2 is FQGTGA. In nucleotides, the CDR3 is TGTGCCAGCAGCATACCACCGGGACTAGCGGGGGAGCCCTTAGCCAAAAACATTCAGTACTTC. Translation gives CASSIPPGLAGEPLAKNIQYF.

The chain employs TRBV28 and TRBJ2-5; TRBD1 agrees at 8 bases. CDR3 size: 13 residues. The trim removed 7 bases at V and 5 bases at J, leaving 6 bases unmatched. Germline V gives CDR1 MDHEN, CDR2 SYDVKM. Here the CDR3 DNA reads TGTGCCAGCAACGACAGGGGCTGGGAGACCCAGTACTTC. It is translated as CASNDRGWETQYF.

This chain joins TRBV19 and TRBJ1-1; no reliable D call. The CDR3 is made up of 18 amino acids. Germline CDR1 reads LNHDA; CDR2 reads SQIVND (reference sequence). The V gene lost 5 bases and the J gene lost 3 bases, with 25 bases spanning the gap. The CDR3 is CASSPHARGSGSDTEAFF. For the CDR3, the DNA is TGTGCCAGTAGTCCCCACGCCCGCGGCTCGGGGAGTGACACTGAAGCTTTCTTT.

This clone was picked up one time. The chain employs TRBV28 and TRBJ2-1; D is possibly TRBD2 (5 bases). The germline CDR1 and CDR2 sequences are MDHEN and SYDVKM. V lost 5 bases to trimming and J lost 5 bases, with 10 bases between them. This CDR3 is built from 13 residues. The CDR3 coding sequence is TGTGCCAGCAGTCTAGCCCCGGACAATGAGCAGTTCTTC. Protein: CASSLAPDNEQFF.

The V call is TRBV28, the J call TRBJ1-5; 7 bases agree with TRBD1. The ends lost 3 bases at V and 6 bases at J; junction bases unmatched: 5. The CDR3 contains 14 residues. Germline assignment: CDR1 MDHEN and CDR2 SYDVKM. The CDR3 loop reads CASSLPGGTQPQHF. The DNA for the CDR3 is TGTGCCAGCAGTTTGCCAGGGGGGACTCAGCCCCAGCATTTT.

This clone appeared once. The V gene is TRBV11-3, the J gene TRBJ2-1; 8 nucleotides line up with TRBD2. Per germline, CDR1 SGHNT and CDR2 YENEEA. The CDR3 spans 17 residues. V lost 1 base to trimming and J lost 6 bases; unmatched junction nucleotides: 11. For the CDR3, the DNA is TGTGCCAGCAGCTTAGGGATGGGGCGGGGGGAGGCCAATGAGCAGTTCTTC. This codes for CASSLGMGRGEANEQFF.

This sequence joins TRBV28 and TRBJ1-6; unclear D gene. Trimming removed 6 bases at V and 10 bases at J, with 7 bases between. From germline, CDR1 is MDHEN and CDR2 SYDVKM. The CDR3 extends over 11 amino acids. The CDR3 bases are TGTGCCAGCAGGGCAGTATCACCCCTCCACTTT. It translates to CASRAVSPLHF. Full variable domain (rest looked up from reference TRBV28 and TRBJ1-6): DVKVTQSSRYLVKRTGEKVFLECVQDMDHENMFWYRQDPGLGLRLIYFSYDVKMKEKGDIPEGYSVSREKKERFSLILESASTNQTSMYLCASRAVSPLHFGNGTRLTVT.